Below, one TCR beta chain is given with its context. Its specific antigen is unknown. There are no base qualities to consult, and no much larger clone falls within one base. This entry belongs to a study of blood T cell repertoires in COVID-19 (dated by TCRdb to the early 2020s). For the study in its entirety: Collaborator samples came from the United States, Italy and Spain and covered acute and convalescent phases of COVID-19. Samples came from the ongoing ImmuneRACE study (first 160 participants) plus 1,254 subjects from 6 global collaborators. The sample metadata nearly always contained a de-identified subject ID, COVID-19 status, age in years and sex. Subjects who had been exposed to COVID-19, were actively infected with it, or had recovered from it provided the deeply sampled blood TCRbeta repertoires that made up the dataset. HLA class I and class II types, where available, came from metadata supplied by the sample provider rather than from assay-based typing. The repertoires were made available in a free public database intended to serve as a resource for research on the immune response to SARS-CoV-2. The material from the prospective study consisted of cDNA or gDNA derived from T cells, B-cell-depleted T cells, or PBMCs.

TCRbeta CDR3 regions were amplified from genomic DNA by means of the immunoSEQ Assay, a bias-controlled multiplex PCR. The authors' analysis ran thus. The number of nucleated cells in each sample was estimated by amplification of reference gene primers within the assay. Sequence reads were collapsed and filtered to measure the absolute abundance of every unique TCRbeta CDR3 rearrangement. For each sample, productive Simpson clonality was calculated by taking the square root of Simpson's diversity index across productive rearrangements. Imported from immuneACCESS, the table was reduced by TCRdb to in-frame sequences with V and J called. These copies leave out some clones; in studies compared against another copy, an unresolved V gene accounts for under half, and the cause of the remainder is not known. Clonal size and the V and J genes are those of that table, whereas D and trimming came from the DNA. The table for this sample lists about 13,000 clones; roughly 80% of them were counted only once. The ten top clones hold roughly two fifths of the sample.

The collaborating institutions used their own protocols to collect whole blood in K2EDTA tubes. Collaborator samples were shipped for TCRbeta analysis as frozen whole blood, isolated PBMCs, or DNA extracted from either sample type. Germline trimming: 1 base from V, 8 bases from J; junction bases outside gene matches: 3. CDR1 and CDR2, looked up from the germline V gene, are KGHSH and LQKENI. The CDR3 covers 14 residues, taking in both the cysteine and the phenylalanine. The entry retains the CDR3 DNA only, 42 bases that are in frame from base 1. The research as a whole found: How much clinical and demographic metadata was included differed by source and by participant, and the metadata was provided uncurated.

Sequenced material: peripheral blood. This chain is built from TRBV18 and TRBJ2-1; TRBD1 lines up with 9 middle nucleotides. This receptor was obtained from a woman older than 75 with acute or convalescent COVID-19. The nucleotide sequence reads as follows: TGTGCCAGCTCACCACAGACAGGGGGGGATGAGCAGTTCTTC. It codes for CASSPQTGGDEQFF.